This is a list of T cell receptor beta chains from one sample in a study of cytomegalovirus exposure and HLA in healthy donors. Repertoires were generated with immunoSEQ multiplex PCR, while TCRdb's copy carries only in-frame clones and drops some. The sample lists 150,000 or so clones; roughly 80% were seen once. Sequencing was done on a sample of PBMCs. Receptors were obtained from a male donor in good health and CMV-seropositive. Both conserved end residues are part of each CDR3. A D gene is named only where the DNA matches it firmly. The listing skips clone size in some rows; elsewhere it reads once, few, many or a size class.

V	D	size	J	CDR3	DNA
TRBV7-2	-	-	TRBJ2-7	CASSLASGYSYEQYF	TGTGCCAGCAGCTTAGCTAGCGGTTACTCCTACGAGCAGTACTTC
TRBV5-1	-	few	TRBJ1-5	CASSPAVGEDQPQHF	TGCGCCAGCAGCCCGGCTGTAGGGGAGGATCAGCCCCAGCATTTT
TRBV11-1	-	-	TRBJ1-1	CASIEGQFEEWGTEAFF	TGTGCCAGCATCGAAGGACAGTTTGAGGAGTGGGGCACTGAAGCTTTCTTT
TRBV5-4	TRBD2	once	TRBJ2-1	CASSLTTGGLFNEQFF	TGTGCCAGCAGCTTGACAACGGGAGGTTTGTTCAATGAGCAGTTCTTC
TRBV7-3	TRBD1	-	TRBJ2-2	CASSAPPGQAIYTGELFF	TGTGCCAGCAGCGCCCCCCCGGGACAGGCGATTTACACCGGGGAGCTGTTTTTT
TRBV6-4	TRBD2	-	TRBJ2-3	CASSESSGTADTQYF	TGTGCCAGCAGTGAATCTAGCGGGACGGCAGATACGCAGTATTTT
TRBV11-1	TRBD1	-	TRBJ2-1	CASSLGDRGESEQFF	TGTGCCAGCAGCTTAGGGGACAGGGGGGAGAGTGAGCAGTTCTTC
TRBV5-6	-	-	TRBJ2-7	CASSPSVTGSSYEQYF	TGTGCCAGCAGCCCGTCCGTGACGGGATCTTCCTACGAGCAGTACTTC
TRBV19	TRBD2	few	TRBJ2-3	CASSISSGSVTDTQYF	TGTGCCAGTAGTATATCTAGCGGGAGTGTGACAGATACGCAGTATTTT
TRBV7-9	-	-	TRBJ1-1	CASSLARRGGDTEAFF	TGTGCCAGCAGCTTAGCCCGAAGAGGAGGGGACACTGAAGCTTTCTTT
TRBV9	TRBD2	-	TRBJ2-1	CASSVVPSASGPYSYNEQFF	TGTGCCAGCAGCGTAGTCCCTTCGGCTAGCGGGCCCTACTCCTACAATGAGCAGTTCTTC
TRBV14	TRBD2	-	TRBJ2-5	CASSQDRRGARSETQYF	TGTGCCAGCAGCCAAGATCGGCGGGGGGCGCGATCGGAGACCCAGTACTTC
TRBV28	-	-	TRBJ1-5	CATLGYNRAYNQPQHF	TGTGCCACATTGGGATATAACAGGGCGTACAATCAGCCCCAGCATTTT
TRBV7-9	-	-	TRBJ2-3	CSSTKTGITDTQYF	TGTTCCAGCACAAAGACCGGGATTACAGATACGCAGTATTTT
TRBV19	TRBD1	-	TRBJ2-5	CASSIGWGRQGSWSLETQYF	TGTGCCAGTAGTATAGGTTGGGGGCGACAGGGATCGTGGTCATTGGAGACCCAGTACTTC
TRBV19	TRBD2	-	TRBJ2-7	CASSETSGSYYEQYF	TGTGCCAGTAGTGAGACTAGCGGGAGTTACTACGAGCAGTACTTC
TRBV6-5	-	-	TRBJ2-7	CASSMQATSYEQYF	TGTGCCAGCAGTATGCAGGCGACCTCCTACGAGCAGTACTTC
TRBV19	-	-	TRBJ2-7	CASSSRQTYEQYF	TGTGCCAGTAGTTCGCGACAAACCTACGAGCAGTACTTC
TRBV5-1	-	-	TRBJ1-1	CASSPDSWSTEAFF	TGCGCCAGCAGCCCGGACAGCTGGAGCACTGAAGCTTTCTTT
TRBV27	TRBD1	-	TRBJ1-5	CASSLKGQGWIDQPQHF	TGTGCCAGCAGTTTAAAGGGACAGGGGTGGATCGATCAGCCCCAGCATTTT
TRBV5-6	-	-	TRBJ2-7	CASSLGLYEQYF	TGTGCCAGCAGCTTAGGACTATACGAGCAGTACTTC
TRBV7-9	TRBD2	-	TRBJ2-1	CASSSRLGAGADRNEQFF	TGTGCCAGCAGCTCCCGCTTGGGAGCGGGAGCCGATCGCAATGAGCAGTTCTTC
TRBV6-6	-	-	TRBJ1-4	CASSYLAQGDEKLFF	TGTGCCAGCAGTTACCTGGCCCAAGGGGATGAAAAACTGTTTTTT
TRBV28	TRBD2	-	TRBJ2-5	CASSVAGPLQETQYF	TGTGCCAGCAGTGTAGCGGGGCCCCTGCAAGAGACCCAGTACTTC
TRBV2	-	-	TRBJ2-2	CASSVEGANTGELFF	TGTGCCAGCAGCGTCGAGGGGGCGAACACCGGGGAGCTGTTTTTT
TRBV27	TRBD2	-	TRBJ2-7	CASSLVWASGRDEQYF	TGTGCCAGCAGTTTAGTGTGGGCCAGCGGGAGAGACGAGCAGTACTTC
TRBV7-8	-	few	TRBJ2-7	CASSLRRGGRGNEQYF	TGTGCCAGCAGTCTCCGCCGCGGCGGCAGGGGAAACGAGCAGTACTTC
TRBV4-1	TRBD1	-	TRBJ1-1	CASSPPVGQGRAFF	TGCGCCAGCAGCCCTCCTGTAGGACAGGGTAGGGCTTTCTTT
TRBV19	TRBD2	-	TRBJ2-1	CASSKRGDEQFF	TGTGCCAGTAGTAAGCGGGGCGATGAGCAGTTCTTC
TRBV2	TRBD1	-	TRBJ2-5	CASPFGTGKETQYF	TGTGCCAGCCCTTTCGGGACAGGGAAAGAGACCCAGTACTTC
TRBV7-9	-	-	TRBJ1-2	CASSLVRPGDYGYTF	TGTGCCAGCAGCTTAGTCCGGCCCGGAGACTATGGCTACACCTTC
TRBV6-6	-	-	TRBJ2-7	CASSFTSHGAYEQYF	TGTGCCAGCAGTTTCACTAGCCACGGAGCCTACGAGCAGTACTTC
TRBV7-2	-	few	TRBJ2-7	CASSRSMTASYEQYF	TGTGCCAGCAGTCGTTCAATGACAGCCTCCTACGAGCAGTACTTC
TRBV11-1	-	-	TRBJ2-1	CASNRGTPIGNEQFF	TGTGCCAGCAACCGCGGGACCCCGATAGGTAATGAGCAGTTCTTC
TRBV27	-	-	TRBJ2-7	CASRPGTLYEQYF	TGTGCCAGCAGACCCGGGACACTCTACGAGCAGTACTTC
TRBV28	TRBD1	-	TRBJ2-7	CASSYAITGGGIYEQYF	TGTGCCAGCAGCTACGCGATAACAGGGGGCGGAATCTACGAGCAGTACTTC
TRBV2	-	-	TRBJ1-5	CASSVYRVGQPQHF	TGTGCCAGCAGTGTATACAGGGTTGGACAGCCCCAGCATTTT
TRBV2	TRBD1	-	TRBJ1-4	CASSLRGSGTNEKLFF	TGTGCCAGCAGCCTCAGGGGGAGTGGAACTAATGAAAAACTGTTTTTT
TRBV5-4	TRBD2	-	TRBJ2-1	CASSWEVAGGTYNEQFF	TGTGCCAGCAGCTGGGAGGTAGCGGGAGGGACCTACAATGAGCAGTTCTTC
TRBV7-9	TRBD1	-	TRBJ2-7	CASSLARTGEYEQYF	TGTGCCAGCAGCTTAGCAAGGACAGGCGAATACGAGCAGTACTTC
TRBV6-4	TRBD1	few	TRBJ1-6	CASSDSMGQGGSPLHF	TGTGCCAGCAGTGACTCGATGGGACAGGGAGGATCACCCCTCCACTTT